These 7 T cell receptor beta chains share one sample of origin, sequenced in a study of T-cell memory formation after mild COVID-19. TCRdb re-called the 5' RACE reads with MiXCR, one entry per CDR3 protein. The sample includes around 200,000 distinct CDR3 sequences, roughly 20% of them seen just once. Input material: PBMCs or a T cell subset sorted from them (not recorded which). These receptors were collected from a young man who had mild COVID-19 (a few samples of this study predate the infection). Cell type and time point are not known.

The chain links TRBV5-6 to TRBJ2-1; 8 nucleotides agree with TRBD2. Losses at the gene ends were 2 bases for V and 8 bases for J; bases not matched to a gene: 9. The CDR3 is 15 residues long. Germline V gene lookup returns CDR1 SGHDT and CDR2 YYEEEE. CDR3 in amino acids: CASSLAGAPLDEQFF. In DNA form, the CDR3 reads TGTGCCAGCAGCTTAGCGGGGGCCCCCTTGGATGAGCAGTTCTTC. Variable domain in full (rest from reference TRBV5-6 and TRBJ2-1): DAGVTQSPTHLIKTRGQQVTLRCSPKSGHDTVSWYQQALGQGPQFIFQYYEEEERQRGNFPDRFSGHQFPNYSSELNVNALLLGDSALYLCASSLAGAPLDEQFFGPGTRLTVL.

The chain recombines TRBV20-1 with TRBJ1-1, with 7 bases aligning to TRBD1. Germline CDR1 and CDR2: DFQATT and SNEGSKA (reference sequence). The CDR3 covers 15 residues. V shed 0 bases and J 1 base; nucleotides not matched to a gene: 5. The CDR3 is CSARDRRQGNTEAFF. The CDR3 DNA is TGCAGTGCTAGAGATAGAAGACAGGGGAACACTGAAGCTTTCTTT.

The V and J genes are TRBV7-9 and TRBJ1-1; 8 bases map to TRBD1. This CDR3 has 14 amino acids. The V gene's germline CDR1 is SEHNR and CDR2 FQNEAQ (reference sequence). Trimming cost V 6 bases and J 5 bases; bases outside gene matches: 8. This CDR3 is CASRTDRARTEAFF. The CDR3 DNA follows: TGTGCCAGCAGGACGGACAGGGCGAGGACTGAAGCTTTCTTT.

The rearrangement joins TRBV9 to TRBJ2-1, with 7 bases aligning to TRBD1. The junction had 8 bases not matched to a gene; V was cut back by 2 bases and J by 9 bases. This CDR3 region has 14 residues. The V gene's germline CDR1 is SGDLS and CDR2 YYNGEE. This CDR3 is CASSVRQGSGEQFF. The CDR3, as DNA: TGTGCCAGCAGCGTGAGACAGGGTTCGGGTGAGCAGTTCTTC.

This clonotype has a handful of counts. The genes are TRBV5-1 and TRBJ2-5, with D perhaps TRBD1 or TRBD2 (5 bases each). V lost 7 bases, J lost 5 bases, and 21 bases lay in between. Germline V gene data show CDR1 as SGHRS and CDR2 as YFSETQ. The length of the CDR3 is 15 residues. CDR3 loop: CASCQGWGLRETQYF. DNA of the CDR3: TGCGCCAGCTGCCAAGGATGGGGGTTGAGGGAGACCCAGTACTTC.

This clonotype appeared a few times. This chain joins TRBV20-1 and TRBJ2-5; TRBD2 matches at 12 bases. The CDR3 runs 14 residues. Germline CDR1 and CDR2: DFQATT and SNEGSKA (reference sequence). V dropped 6 bases and J dropped 5; count of bases not matched to a gene: 7. Written as DNA, the CDR3 is TGCAGTGCCGGCCGACTAGCGGGGGAGGAGACCCAGTACTTC. It specifies CSAGRLAGEETQYF.

This chain links TRBV12-3 or TRBV12-4 with TRBJ1-2; unclear D gene. The CDR3 contains 12 residues. Trimming shortened V by 4 bases and J by 2 bases, and 5 bases separated the two germline ends. The CDR3 protein is CASSYHNYGYTF. CDR3 coding DNA: TGTGCCAGCAGTTACCACAACTATGGCTACACCTTC.